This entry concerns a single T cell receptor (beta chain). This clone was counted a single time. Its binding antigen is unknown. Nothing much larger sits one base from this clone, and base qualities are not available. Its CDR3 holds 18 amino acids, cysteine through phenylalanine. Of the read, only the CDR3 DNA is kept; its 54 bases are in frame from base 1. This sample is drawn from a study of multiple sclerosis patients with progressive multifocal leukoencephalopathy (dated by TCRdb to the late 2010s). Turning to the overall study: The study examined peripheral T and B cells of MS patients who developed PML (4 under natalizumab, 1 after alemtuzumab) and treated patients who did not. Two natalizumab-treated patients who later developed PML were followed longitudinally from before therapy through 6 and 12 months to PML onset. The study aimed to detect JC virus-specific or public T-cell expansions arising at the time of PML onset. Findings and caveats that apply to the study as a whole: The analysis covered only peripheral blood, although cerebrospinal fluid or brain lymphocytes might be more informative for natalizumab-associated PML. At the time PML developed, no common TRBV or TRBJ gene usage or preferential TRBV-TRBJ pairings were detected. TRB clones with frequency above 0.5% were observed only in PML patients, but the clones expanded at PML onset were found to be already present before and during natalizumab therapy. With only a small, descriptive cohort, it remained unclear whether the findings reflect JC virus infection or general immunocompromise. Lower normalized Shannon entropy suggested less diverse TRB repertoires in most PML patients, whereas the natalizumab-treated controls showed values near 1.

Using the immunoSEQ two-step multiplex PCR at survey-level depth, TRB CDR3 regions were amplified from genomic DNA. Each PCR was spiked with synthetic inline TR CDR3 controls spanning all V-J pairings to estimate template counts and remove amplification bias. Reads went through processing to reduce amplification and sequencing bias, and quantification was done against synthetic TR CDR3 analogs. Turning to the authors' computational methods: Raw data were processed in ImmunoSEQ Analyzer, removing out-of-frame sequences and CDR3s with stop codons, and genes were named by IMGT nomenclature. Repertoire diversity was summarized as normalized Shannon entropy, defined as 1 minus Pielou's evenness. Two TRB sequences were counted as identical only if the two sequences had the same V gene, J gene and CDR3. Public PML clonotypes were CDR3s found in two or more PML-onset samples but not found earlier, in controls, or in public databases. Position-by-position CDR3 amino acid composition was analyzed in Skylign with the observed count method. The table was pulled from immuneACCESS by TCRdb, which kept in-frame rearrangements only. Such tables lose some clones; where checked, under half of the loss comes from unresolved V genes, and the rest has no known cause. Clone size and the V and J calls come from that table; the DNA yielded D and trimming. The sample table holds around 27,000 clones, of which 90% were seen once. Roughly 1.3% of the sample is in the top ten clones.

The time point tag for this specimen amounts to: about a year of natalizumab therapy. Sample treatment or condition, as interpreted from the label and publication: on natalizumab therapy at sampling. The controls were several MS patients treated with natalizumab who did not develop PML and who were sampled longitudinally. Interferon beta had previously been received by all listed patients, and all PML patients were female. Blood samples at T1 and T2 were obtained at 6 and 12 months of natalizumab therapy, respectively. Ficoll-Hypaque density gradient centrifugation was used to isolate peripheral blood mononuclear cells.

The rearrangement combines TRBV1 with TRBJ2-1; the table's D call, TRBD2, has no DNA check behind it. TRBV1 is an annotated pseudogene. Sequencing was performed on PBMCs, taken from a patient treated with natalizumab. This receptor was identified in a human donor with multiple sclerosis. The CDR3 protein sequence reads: CTSSQARTSADGYNEQFF. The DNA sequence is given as TGCACCAGCAGCCAAGCCAGGACTAGCGCTGATGGCTACAATGAGCAGTTCTTC.